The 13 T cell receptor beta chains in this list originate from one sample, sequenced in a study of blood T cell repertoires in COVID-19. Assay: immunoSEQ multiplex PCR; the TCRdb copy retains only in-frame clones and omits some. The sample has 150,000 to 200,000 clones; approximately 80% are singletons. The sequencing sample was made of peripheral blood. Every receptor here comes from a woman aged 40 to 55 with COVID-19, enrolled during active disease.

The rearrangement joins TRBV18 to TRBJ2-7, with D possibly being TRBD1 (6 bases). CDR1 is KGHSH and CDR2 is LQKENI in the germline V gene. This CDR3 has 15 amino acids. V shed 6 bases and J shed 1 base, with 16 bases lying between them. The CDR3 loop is CASSTGIGGSYEQYV. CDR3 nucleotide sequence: TGTGCCAGCTCCACCGGGATAGGGGGTTCCTACGAGCAGTACGTC.

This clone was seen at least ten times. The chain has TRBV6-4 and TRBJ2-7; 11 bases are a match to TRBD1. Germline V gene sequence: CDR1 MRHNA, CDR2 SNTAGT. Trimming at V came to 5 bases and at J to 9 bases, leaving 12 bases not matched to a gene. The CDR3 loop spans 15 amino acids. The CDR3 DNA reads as TGTGCCAGCAGTTTCCGGACAGGGGGCCCCAGGGGGCAGTACTTC. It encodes CASSFRTGGPRGQYF.

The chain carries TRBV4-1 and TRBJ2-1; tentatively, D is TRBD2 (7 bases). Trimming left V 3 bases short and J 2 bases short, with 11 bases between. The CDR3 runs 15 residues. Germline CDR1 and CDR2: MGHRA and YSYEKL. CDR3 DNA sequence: TGCGCCAGCAGCCAGTGGGGGGGCACCTACAATGAGCAGTTCTTC. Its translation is CASSQWGGTYNEQFF.

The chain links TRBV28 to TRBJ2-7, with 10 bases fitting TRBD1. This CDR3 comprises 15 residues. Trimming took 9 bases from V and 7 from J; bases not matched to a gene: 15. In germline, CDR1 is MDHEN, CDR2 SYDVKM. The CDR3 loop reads CASEGTGTGEGEQYF. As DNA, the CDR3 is TGTGCCAGTGAGGGTACCGGGACAGGGGAAGGAGAGCAGTACTTC.

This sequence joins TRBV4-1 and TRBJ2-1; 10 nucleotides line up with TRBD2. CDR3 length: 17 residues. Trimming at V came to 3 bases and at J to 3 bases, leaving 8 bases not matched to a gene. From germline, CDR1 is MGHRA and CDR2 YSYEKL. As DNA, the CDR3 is TGCGCCAGCAGCCAGGGGGGAGGGACTAGCGTCTACAATGAGCAGTTCTTC. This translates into CASSQGGGTSVYNEQFF.

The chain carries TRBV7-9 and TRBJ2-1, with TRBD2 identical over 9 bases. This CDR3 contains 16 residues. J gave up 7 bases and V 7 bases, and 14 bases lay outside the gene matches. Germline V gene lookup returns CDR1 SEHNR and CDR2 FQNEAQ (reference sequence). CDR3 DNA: TGTGCCAGCACCCCCCCCGTGGCGGGGGGGCCTAATGAGCAGTTCTTC. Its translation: CASTPPVAGGPNEQFF.

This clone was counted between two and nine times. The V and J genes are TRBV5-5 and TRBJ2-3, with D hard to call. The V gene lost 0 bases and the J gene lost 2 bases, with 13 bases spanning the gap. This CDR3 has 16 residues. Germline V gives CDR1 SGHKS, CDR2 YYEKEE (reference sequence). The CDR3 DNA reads TGTGCCAGCAGCTTGGATTTTGTAACAGCCACAGATACGCAGTATTTT. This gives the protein CASSLDFVTATDTQYF.

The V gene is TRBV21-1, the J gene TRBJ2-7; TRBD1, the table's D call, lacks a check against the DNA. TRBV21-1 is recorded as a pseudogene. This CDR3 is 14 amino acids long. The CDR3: CAILRTGLSYEQYF. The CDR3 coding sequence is TGTGCCATCCTCCGGACAGGCCTCTCATACGAGCAGTACTTC.

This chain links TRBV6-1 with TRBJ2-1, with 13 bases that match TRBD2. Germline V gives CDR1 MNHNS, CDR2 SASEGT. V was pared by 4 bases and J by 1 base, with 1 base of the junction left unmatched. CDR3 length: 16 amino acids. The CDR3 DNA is TGTGCCAGCAGTGGGACTAGCGGGGGTTCCTACAATGAGCAGTTCTTC. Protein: CASSGTSGGSYNEQFF.

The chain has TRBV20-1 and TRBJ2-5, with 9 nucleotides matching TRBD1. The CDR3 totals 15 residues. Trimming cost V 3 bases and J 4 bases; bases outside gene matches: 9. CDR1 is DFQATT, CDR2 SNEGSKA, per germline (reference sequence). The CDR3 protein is CSASYTGGLLETQYF. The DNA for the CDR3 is TGCAGTGCTAGTTACACAGGGGGCCTACTAGAGACCCAGTACTTC.

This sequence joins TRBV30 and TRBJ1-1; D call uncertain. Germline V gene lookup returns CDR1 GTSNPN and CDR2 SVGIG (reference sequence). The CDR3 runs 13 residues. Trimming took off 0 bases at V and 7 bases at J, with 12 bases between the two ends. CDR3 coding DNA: TGTGCCTGGAGTGTCGACCGGGAATTTGAAGCTTTCTTT. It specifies CAWSVDREFEAFF. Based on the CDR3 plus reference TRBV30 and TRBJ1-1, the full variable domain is SQTIHQWPATLVQPVGSPLSLECTVEGTSNPNLYWYRQAAGRGLQLLFYSVGIGQISSEVPQNLSASRPQDRQFILSSKKLLLSDSGFYLCAWSVDREFEAFFGQGTRLTVV.

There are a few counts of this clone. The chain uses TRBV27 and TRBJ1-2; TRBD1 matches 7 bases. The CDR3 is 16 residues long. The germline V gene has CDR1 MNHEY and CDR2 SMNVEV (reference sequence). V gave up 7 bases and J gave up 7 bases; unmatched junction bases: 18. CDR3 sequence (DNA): TGTGCCAGCAAAAAGCAGACAGGGCCCAACTTGAGTGGCTACACCTTC. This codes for CASKKQTGPNLSGYTF.

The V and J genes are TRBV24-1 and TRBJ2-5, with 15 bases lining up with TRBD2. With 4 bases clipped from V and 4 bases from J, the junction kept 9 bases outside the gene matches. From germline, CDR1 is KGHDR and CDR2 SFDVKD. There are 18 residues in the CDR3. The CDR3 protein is CATSDPGLAGGPSETQYF. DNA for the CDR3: TGTGCCACCAGTGACCCAGGACTAGCGGGAGGGCCGTCAGAGACCCAGTACTTC.